What follows are 10 T cell receptor beta chains derived from one specimen sequenced in a study of T cell responses to AZD1222 COVID-19 vaccine. Clones were read by immunoSEQ multiplex PCR, and TCRdb kept only the in-frame ones, dropping some. The data show tens of thousands of clones, roughly nine tenths seen once. The starting material was peripheral blood, obtained on day 0 of AZD1222 vaccination. The receptor source for this set is an adult in good health.

The V call is TRBV10-3, the J call TRBJ1-1; TRBD1 matches at 7 bases. The CDR3 runs 14 residues. V shed 6 bases, J shed 3 bases, and the junction held 7 bases outside the gene matches. CDR1 is ENHRY, CDR2 SYGVKD, per germline. CDR3: CAIRPLDRYTEAFF. Here the CDR3 DNA reads TGTGCCATCAGGCCATTGGACAGGTACACTGAAGCTTTCTTT.

Remarks on this clone: A read error may produce the germline difference seen at one junction end. V usage is TRBV7-7 and J usage is TRBJ2-2; no clear D gene. Per the germline V gene, CDR1 is SSHAT and CDR2 is FNYEAQ (reference sequence). CDR3 length: 15 residues. In DNA, the CDR3 is TGTGCTAGCAGCTTCACCACGGTGGGGTCCGGGGAGCTGTTTTTT. Protein product: CASSFTTVGSGELFF.

This clone was recorded only once. The chain is built from TRBV5-5 and TRBJ2-3; 9 nucleotides match TRBD1. The CDR3 length is 16 residues. J was trimmed by 5 bases and V by 4 bases; bases with no gene match: 11. Germline V gives CDR1 SGHKS, CDR2 YYEKEE (reference sequence). The CDR3 here is CASSRGQGPPVDTQYF. CDR3 sequence (DNA): TGTGCCAGCAGCCGGGGACAGGGCCCCCCGGTAGATACGCAGTATTTT.

As concerns this clone: Other DNA variants within this sample encode the same CDR3. The CDR3 region has the DNA TGTGCCAGCAGCTCCGGACGGATATACGAGCAGTACTTC. Protein sequence: CASSSGRIYEQYF. The chain employs TRBV7-9 and TRBJ2-7; no definite D call. V was shortened by 4 bases and J by 4 bases, with 11 bases between the two germline ends. The CDR3 contains 13 residues. The germline V gene encodes CDR1 SEHNR and CDR2 FQNEAQ (reference sequence).

This sequence joins TRBV6-2 or TRBV6-3 and TRBJ2-3; 8 positions agree with TRBD2. J lost 3 bases, V lost 7 bases, and 9 bases had no gene match. The CDR3 loop spans 15 amino acids. Germline loops: CDR1 MNHEY, CDR2 SVGEGT. CDR3 in amino acids: CASTYLSSGTDTQYF. For the CDR3, the DNA is TGTGCCAGCACTTATTTGTCTAGCGGGACAGATACGCAGTATTTT.

The V call is TRBV27, the J call TRBJ1-1; D remains ambiguous. V dropped 0 bases and J dropped 1 base, with 9 bases sitting between them. This CDR3 comprises 15 residues. CDR1 and CDR2 from the germline V gene are MNHEY and SMNVEV (reference sequence). The CDR3 sequence: CASSLSRGGNTEAFF. As DNA, the CDR3 is TGTGCCAGCAGTTTATCGCGGGGAGGGAACACTGAAGCTTTCTTT.

The V call is TRBV13, the J call TRBJ2-1, with a weak D call TRBD1 (5 bases). Germline lookup yields CDR1 PRHDT and CDR2 FYEKMQ (reference sequence). This CDR3 contains 16 residues. Trimming removed 2 bases at V and 0 bases at J, with 11 bases between. Here the CDR3 reads CASSLLTQGSYNEQFF. In DNA form, the CDR3 reads TGTGCCAGCAGCTTACTAACTCAGGGCTCCTACAATGAGCAGTTCTTC.

The gene calls are TRBV28 and TRBJ2-6; no reliable D call. CDR3 size: 15 residues. V was trimmed by 3 bases and J by 1 base, leaving 7 bases between them. Germline values: CDR1 MDHEN, CDR2 SYDVKM. The CDR3 region is CASSFLTSGANVLTF. The CDR3 nucleotides are TGTGCCAGCAGTTTCCTCACGTCTGGGGCCAACGTCCTGACTTTC. Full variable domain (rest looked up from reference TRBV28 and TRBJ2-6): DVKVTQSSRYLVKRTGEKVFLECVQDMDHENMFWYRQDPGLGLRLIYFSYDVKMKEKGDIPEGYSVSREKKERFSLILESASTNQTSMYLCASSFLTSGANVLTFGAGSRLTVL.

The rearrangement links TRBV7-8 to TRBJ1-4; a weak D match, TRBD1 (5 bases). CDR1 SGHVS and CDR2 FQNEAQ come from the germline V gene. This CDR3 spans 13 amino acids. V lost 2 bases and J 5 bases, leaving 6 bases between the germline ends. CDR3 sequence (DNA): TGTGCCAGCAGCTTACGGACAAATGAAAAACTGTTTTTT. This codes for CASSLRTNEKLFF. Combining the CDR3 with reference TRBV7-8 and TRBJ1-4 gives the whole variable domain GAGVSQSPRYKVAKRGQDVALRCDPISGHVSLFWYQQALGQGPEFLTYFQNEAQLDKSGLPSDRFFAERPEGSVSTLKIQRTQQEDSAVYLCASSLRTNEKLFFGSGTQLSVL.

J is TRBJ1-3 and V is TRBV28; TRBD1 is a possible D gene (6 bases). This CDR3 region has 15 residues. Germline V gives CDR1 MDHEN, CDR2 SYDVKM. Between the trimmed V and J ends, which lost 2 bases and 4 bases, there was a span of 12 bases. This chain's CDR3 is CASSLGGQRGNTIYF. As DNA, the CDR3 is TGTGCCAGCAGTTTAGGGGGCCAGCGGGGAAACACCATATATTTT. The whole variable domain, remainder taken from reference TRBV28 and TRBJ1-3, is DVKVTQSSRYLVKRTGEKVFLECVQDMDHENMFWYRQDPGLGLRLIYFSYDVKMKEKGDIPEGYSVSREKKERFSLILESASTNQTSMYLCASSLGGQRGNTIYFGEGSWLTVV.